This T cell receptor beta chain stems from a study of control samples from healthy donors and cancer patients. Only in-frame clones appear in the TCRdb table, and some are missing; sequencing was by immunoSEQ multiplex PCR. This sample carries about 410,000 clones, roughly 90% of them seen once, and the ten largest clones take more than 6%. Germline V gene lookup returns CDR1 LGHDT and CDR2 YNNKEL (reference sequence). The V end lost 3 bases, the J end lost 1 base, and 4 bases lay between the germline ends. This CDR3 is 13 amino acids long. On this clone: Other DNA sequences in this specimen translate into the identical CDR3.

Sequences were obtained from PBMCs. J is TRBJ1-3 and V is TRBV3-1 (or the pseudogene TRBV3-2); no definite D call. The sequence was collected from a man aged 35-49 years with head and neck cancer. The CDR3 is CASSHSSGNTIYF. As DNA, the CDR3 is TGTGCCAGCAGCCACAGTTCTGGAAACACCATATATTTT.